This T cell receptor (beta chain) was documented in a study of shared clonotypes between healthy human individuals. Trimming took off 0 bases at V and 6 bases at J, with 12 bases between the two ends. Germline V gene sequence: CDR1 LNHNV, CDR2 YYDKDF (reference sequence). This CDR3 comprises 15 residues. Study donors comprised healthy, HIV-negative adults devoid of recent acute infection or vaccination. Across several immunoSEQ plates, the genomic DNA of each subset was split evenly. TCRdb's table, derived via immunoSEQ multiplex PCR, lists solely in-frame clones and lacks some. The sample includes about 470,000 clones, about 85% of them seen just once.

This clonotype was sampled from a woman aged 40 to 49 in good health. Some clones in this sample may be carry-over from other donors' samples. The chain carries TRBV15 and TRBJ1-5; TRBD1 is a possible D gene (5 bases). The specimen was PBMCs. Here the CDR3 DNA reads TGTGCCACCAGCAGAGATTCAGGGTATGGTCAGCCCCAGCATTTT. Its protein product is CATSRDSGYGQPQHF.